This TCR beta chain was captured by sequencing in a study of early T cells in non-severe SARS-CoV-2 infection. On the study more broadly: Bulk RNA isolated from unsorted whole blood underwent sequencing; chains were not paired. Notes on the study in general: In VDJdb matching, anti-spike CD8 responses were favored while private and CD4 specificities went missing.

The library protocol tagged individual cDNA molecules with unique molecular identifiers. Using its own MiXCR run on the 5' RACE reads, TCRdb lists one record per CDR3 protein. The sample records around 68,000 distinct CDR3 sequences, over 9.5% being singletons. The V end was cut by 4 bases, the J end by 6 bases, with 12 bases between. There are 13 residues in the CDR3. Germline V gene lookup returns CDR1 SGHAT and CDR2 FQNNGV. Concerning this clonotype: What it recognizes is unknown.

This specimen consisted of whole blood, obtained at baseline. The origin of this receptor is an adult who was a healthcare worker with PCR-confirmed SARS-CoV-2 infection or an uninfected control (not recorded which). V usage is TRBV11-2 and J usage is TRBJ2-5; the D is unclear. The CDR3: CASSSPSSQTQYF. CDR3 coding DNA: TGTGCCAGCAGCTCCCCGAGTAGCCAGACCCAGTACTTC.